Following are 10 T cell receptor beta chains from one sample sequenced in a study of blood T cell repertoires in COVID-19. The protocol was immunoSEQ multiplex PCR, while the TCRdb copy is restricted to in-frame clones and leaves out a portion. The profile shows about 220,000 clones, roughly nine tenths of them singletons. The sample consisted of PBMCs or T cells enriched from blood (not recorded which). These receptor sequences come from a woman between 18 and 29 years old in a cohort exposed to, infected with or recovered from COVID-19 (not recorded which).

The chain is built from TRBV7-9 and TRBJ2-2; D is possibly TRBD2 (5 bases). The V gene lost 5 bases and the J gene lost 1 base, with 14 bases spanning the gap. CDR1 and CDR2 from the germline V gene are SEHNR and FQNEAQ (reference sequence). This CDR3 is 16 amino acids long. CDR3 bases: TGTGCCAGCAGCACCCCTCTGGCGGGGAACACCGGGGAGCTGTTTTTT. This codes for CASSTPLAGNTGELFF.

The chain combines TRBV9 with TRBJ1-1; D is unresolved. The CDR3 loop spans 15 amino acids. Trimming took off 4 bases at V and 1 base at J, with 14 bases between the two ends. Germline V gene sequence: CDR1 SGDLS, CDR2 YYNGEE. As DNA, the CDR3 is TGTGCCAGCAGCCCCCACGGGTTTAGGAACACTGAAGCTTTCTTT. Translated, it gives CASSPHGFRNTEAFF. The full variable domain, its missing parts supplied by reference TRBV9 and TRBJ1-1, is DSGVTQTPKHLITATGQRVTLRCSPRSGDLSVYWYQQSLDQGLQFLIQYYNGEERAKGNILERFSAQQFPDLHSELNLSSLELGDSALYFCASSPHGFRNTEAFFGQGTRLTVV.

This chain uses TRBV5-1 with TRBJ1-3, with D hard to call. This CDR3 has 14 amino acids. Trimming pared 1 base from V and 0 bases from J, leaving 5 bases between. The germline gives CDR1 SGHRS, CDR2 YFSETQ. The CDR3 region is CASSLTVSGNTIYF. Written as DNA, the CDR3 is TGCGCCAGCAGCTTGACGGTCTCTGGAAACACCATATATTTT.

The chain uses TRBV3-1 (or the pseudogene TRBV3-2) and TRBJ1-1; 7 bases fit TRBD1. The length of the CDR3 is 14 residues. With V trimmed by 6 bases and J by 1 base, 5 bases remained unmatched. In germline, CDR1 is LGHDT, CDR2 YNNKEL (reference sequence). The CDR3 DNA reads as TGTGCCAGCAGACCCGGGACAGAGAACACTGAAGCTTTCTTT. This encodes CASRPGTENTEAFF.

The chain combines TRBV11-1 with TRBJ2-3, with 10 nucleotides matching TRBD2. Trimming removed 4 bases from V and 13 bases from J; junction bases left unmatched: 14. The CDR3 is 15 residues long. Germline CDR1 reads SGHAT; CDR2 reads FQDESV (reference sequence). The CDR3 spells CASSSAPLTSGTEYF. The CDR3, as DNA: TGTGCCAGCAGCTCTGCACCACTTACTAGCGGGACGGAGTATTTT.

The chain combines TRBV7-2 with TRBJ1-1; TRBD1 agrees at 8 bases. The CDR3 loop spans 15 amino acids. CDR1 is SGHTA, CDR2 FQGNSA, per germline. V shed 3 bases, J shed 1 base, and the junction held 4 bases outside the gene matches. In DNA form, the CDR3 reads TGTGCCAGCAGCTTCCGGGACAGGACGAACACTGAAGCTTTCTTT. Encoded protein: CASSFRDRTNTEAFF.

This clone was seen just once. The CDR3: CATSPTGDSPLHF. The DNA for the CDR3 is TGTGCCACCAGTCCTACAGGGGATTCACCCCTCCACTTT. The V gene is TRBV24-1, the J gene TRBJ1-6; 7 bases are a match to TRBD1. The CDR3 is 13 amino acids. Trimming at V came to 6 bases and at J to 8 bases, leaving 3 bases not matched to a gene. Germline assignment: CDR1 KGHDR and CDR2 SFDVKD.

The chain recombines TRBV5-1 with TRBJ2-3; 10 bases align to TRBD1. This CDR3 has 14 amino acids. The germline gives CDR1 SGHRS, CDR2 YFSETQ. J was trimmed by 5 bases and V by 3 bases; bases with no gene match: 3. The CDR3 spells CASSSGQGGDTQYF. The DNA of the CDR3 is TGCGCCAGCAGCTCAGGACAGGGGGGAGATACGCAGTATTTT.

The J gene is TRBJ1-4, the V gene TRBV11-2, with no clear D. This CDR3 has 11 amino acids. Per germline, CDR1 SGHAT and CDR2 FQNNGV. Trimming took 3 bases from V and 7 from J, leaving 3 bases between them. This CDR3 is CASSLREKLFF. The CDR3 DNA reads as TGTGCCAGCAGCTTGCGTGAAAAACTGTTTTTT.

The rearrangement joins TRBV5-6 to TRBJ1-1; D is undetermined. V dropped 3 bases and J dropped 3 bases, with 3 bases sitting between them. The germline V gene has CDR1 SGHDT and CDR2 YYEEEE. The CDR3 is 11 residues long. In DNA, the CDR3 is TGTGCCAGCAGCTCCTACACTGAAGCTTTCTTT. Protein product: CASSSYTEAFF.